The rows below give T cell receptor beta chains drawn from one sample of a study of control samples from healthy donors and cancer patients. Libraries were prepared by immunoSEQ multiplex PCR; TCRdb keeps only in-frame clonotypes and omits some of them. The table lists more than 25,000 clones, about 85% of them singletons. Sequencing was performed on formalin-fixed, paraffin-embedded tissue. These TCRs come from a female donor with melanoma. The CDR3 runs from the conserved cysteine through the conserved F or W. Fields, in order: J gene, D gene, V gene, clone size, CDR3 DNA, CDR3 protein. The D gene is left open where the match is weak. Size tells how often a clone was seen (once, few, many) or the class of an expanded clone, and some rows leave it out.

TRBJ2-3	TRBD2	TRBV3-1/TRBV3-2	.	TGTGCCAGCAGCCCGGAAATAGCGGGAGAGGGCACAGATACGCAGTATTTT	CASSPEIAGEGTDTQYF
TRBJ1-2	TRBD1	TRBV19	once	TGTGCCAGTAGCTTACAGGGGCCGGCCTATGGCTACACCTTC	CASSLQGPAYGYTF
TRBJ2-1	.	TRBV21-1	.	TGTGCCAGCAGCAAAGCGCGCGCGAGCTCCTACAATGAGCAGTTCTTC	CASSKARASSYNEQFF
TRBJ2-2	TRBD2	TRBV5-4	.	TGTGCCAGCAGCTTGCCAACTAGCGGGAGGGCCATCACCGGGGAGCTGTTTTTT	CASSLPTSGRAITGELFF
TRBJ1-2	.	TRBV7-8	.	TGTGCCAGCAGCCTAGGCTCAACAGGCTACACCTTC	CASSLGSTGYTF
TRBJ2-3	.	TRBV29-1	.	TGCAGCGTCCGGGGGACAGATACGCAGTATTTT	CSVRGTDTQYF
TRBJ1-3	.	TRBV30	once	TGTGCCTGGAGTGCCGGTCCAGGACTCTCTGGAAACACCATATATTTT	CAWSAGPGLSGNTIYF
TRBJ2-7	.	TRBV12-3/TRBV12-4	.	TGTGCCAGCAGTTGGGAGATCGACGAGCAGTACTTC	CASSWEIDEQYF
TRBJ2-5	TRBD2	TRBV15	.	TGTGCCACCAGCCGTCAGACAGGCGGGGGGGAGACCCAGTACTTC	CATSRQTGGGETQYF
TRBJ2-5	TRBD1	TRBV11-1	.	TGTGCCAGCAGCGATCAGACAGGGGCAGAGACCCAGTACTTC	CASSDQTGAETQYF
TRBJ2-1	.	TRBV5-1	once	TGCGCCAGCAGCTTGCGAGACTACAATGAGCAGTTCTTC	CASSLRDYNEQFF
TRBJ2-1	TRBD2	TRBV18	.	TGTGCCAGCTCACCAAGGACTAGCGGGAACAATGAGCAGTTCTTC	CASSPRTSGNNEQFF
TRBJ2-2	.	TRBV6-5	.	TGTGCCAGCAGTTACCTTCGGACTGTGAACACCGGGGAGCTGTTTTTT	CASSYLRTVNTGELFF
TRBJ2-7	.	TRBV3-1/TRBV3-2	.	TGTGCCAGCAGGAAGGGGACAAATTACGAGCAGTACTTC	CASRKGTNYEQYF
TRBJ1-1	TRBD1	TRBV6-2/TRBV6-3	.	TGTGCCAGCAGCCGACTAGGACAGGGCGTCACTGAAGCTTTCTTT	CASSRLGQGVTEAFF
TRBJ2-3	.	TRBV3-1/TRBV3-2	.	TGTGCCAGCAGCCACCGAGGGACCCACACAGATACGCAGTATTTT	CASSHRGTHTDTQYF
TRBJ1-6	TRBD1	TRBV5-1	.	TGCGCCAGCAGCCAAAAAGGACAGGGGAGTTCACCCCTCCACTTT	CASSQKGQGSSPLHF
TRBJ2-2	.	TRBV30	.	TGTGCCTGGACCGGGACACCAATCACCGGGGAGCTGTTTTTT	CAWTGTPITGELFF
TRBJ2-7	.	TRBV29-1	.	TGCAGCGTTAGTTACGTGGGAGGTGGGGAATTGGAGTACGAGCAGTACTTC	CSVSYVGGGELEYEQYF
TRBJ2-2	.	TRBV7-2	.	TGTGCCAGCAGTCTACAGGGACTAACGAACACCGGGGAGCTGTTTTTT	CASSLQGLTNTGELFF
TRBJ1-6	.	TRBV19	.	TGTGCCAGTACCAATGAATTATATAATTCACCCCTCCACTTT	CASTNELYNSPLHF
TRBJ2-7	.	TRBV6-1	.	TGTGCCAGCAGTGAAGTTTGGGACGGCTACGAGCAGTACTTC	CASSEVWDGYEQYF
TRBJ2-3	TRBD2	TRBV6-5	.	TGTGCCAGCAGCCCGGGACTAGCGGGAGCGCGCACGCAGTATTTT	CASSPGLAGARTQYF